The subject of this entry is one TCR beta chain. Its cognate antigen is unknown. The sample belongs to a study of T cells expressing NK-cell markers. Study information: TCR beta repertoires came from sorted CD3+CD56+NKG2C+, CD3+CD56+NKG2C- and CD3+CD56-NKG2C+ T cells.

What made the TCR beta cDNA was 5'RACE template switching with UMIs. Reanalyzing the 5' RACE reads, TCRdb keeps one entry per CDR3 protein, without DNA. The table for this sample gives about 390,000 distinct CDR3 sequences. CDR1 and CDR2 (germline): SGHRS, YFSETQ. The length of the CDR3 is 17 residues. General observations from the study: The CD3+CD56-NKG2C+ fraction of a handful of donors was also led by these clonotypes. Whether the expanded NKG2C+ T cell clones recognized HCMV remained unclear.

Specimen: blood T cells: a sorted CD56 or NKG2C T cell subset, CD4+ or CD8+ T cells, or bulk PBMC T cells (not recorded which). This sequence joins TRBV5-1 and TRBJ2-6; TCRdb's D call of TRBD1 is untestable without DNA. The clonotype originates from a woman in her forties or fifties in good health. CDR3 loop: CASSPVGTKAGANVLTF.